The next 2 T cell receptor beta chains were all read from a single sample in a study of blood T cell repertoires in COVID-19. TCRdb's copy holds only in-frame clones and misses some; the assay was immunoSEQ multiplex PCR. The table includes 85,000 to 100,000 clones, just over 90% detected once. The sequencing sample was made of peripheral blood. Receptors originate from a man in his 60s with acute or convalescent COVID-19.

The V and J genes are TRBV30 and TRBJ2-4; 11 bases are shared with TRBD2. Trimming took 5 bases from V and 6 from J; bases not matched to a gene: 3. Germline V gene data show CDR1 as GTSNPN and CDR2 as SVGIG (reference sequence). This CDR3 contains 13 residues. The CDR3 nucleotides read TGTGCCTGGTCTACTAGCGGGGGAAACATTCAGTACTTC. Amino acids: CAWSTSGGNIQYF.

This clone showed up just once. The gene calls are TRBV6-5 and TRBJ1-5; D gene ambiguous. Germline V gene sequence: CDR1 MNHEY, CDR2 SVGAGI. Trimming took off 6 bases at V and 3 bases at J, with 6 bases between the two ends. The CDR3 has 12 amino acids. The CDR3 loop is CASRRLNQPQHF. CDR3 nucleotide sequence: TGTGCCAGCAGGCGACTCAATCAGCCCCAGCATTTT.